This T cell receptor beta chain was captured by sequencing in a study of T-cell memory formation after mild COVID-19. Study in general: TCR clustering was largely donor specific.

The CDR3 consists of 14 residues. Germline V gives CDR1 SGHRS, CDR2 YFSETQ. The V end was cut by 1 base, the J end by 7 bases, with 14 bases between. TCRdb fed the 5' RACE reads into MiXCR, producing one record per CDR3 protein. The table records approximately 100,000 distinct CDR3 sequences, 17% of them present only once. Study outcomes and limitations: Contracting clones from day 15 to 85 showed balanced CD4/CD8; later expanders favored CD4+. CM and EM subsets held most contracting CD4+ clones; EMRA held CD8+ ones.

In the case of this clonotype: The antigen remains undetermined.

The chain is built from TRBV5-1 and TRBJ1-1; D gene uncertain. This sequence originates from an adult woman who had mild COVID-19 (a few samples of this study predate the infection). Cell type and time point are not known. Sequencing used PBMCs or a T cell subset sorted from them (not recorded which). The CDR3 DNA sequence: TGCGCCAGCAGCTTGAACCCTAGTTTCGGTGAAGCTTTCTTT. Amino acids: CASSLNPSFGEAFF.